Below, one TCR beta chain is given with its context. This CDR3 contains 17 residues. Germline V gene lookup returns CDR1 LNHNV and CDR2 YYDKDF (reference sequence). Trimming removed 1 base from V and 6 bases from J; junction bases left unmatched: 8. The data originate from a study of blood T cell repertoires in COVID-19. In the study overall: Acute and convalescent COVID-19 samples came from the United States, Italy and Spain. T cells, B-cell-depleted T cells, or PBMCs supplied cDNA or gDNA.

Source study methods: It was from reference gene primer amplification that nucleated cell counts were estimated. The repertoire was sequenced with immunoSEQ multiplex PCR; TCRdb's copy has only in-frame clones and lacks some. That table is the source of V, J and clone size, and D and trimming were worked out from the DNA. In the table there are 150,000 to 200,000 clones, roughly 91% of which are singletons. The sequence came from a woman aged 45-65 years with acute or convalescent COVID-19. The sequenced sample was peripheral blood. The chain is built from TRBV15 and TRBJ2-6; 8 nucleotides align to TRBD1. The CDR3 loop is CATSRVRGTGVANVLTF. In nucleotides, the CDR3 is TGTGCCACCAGCAGAGTTAGAGGGACAGGAGTGGCCAACGTCCTGACTTTC.